The 6 T cell receptor beta chains presented below share a single source sample, sequenced in a study of shared clonotypes between healthy human individuals. Positive CCR7 selection of CD45RO-negative cells yielded the naive CD8 cells, and terminally differentiated effector memory CD45RA+ cells were excluded. Using immunoSEQ multiplex PCR, the repertoire was profiled, and TCRdb retains in-frame clones only, with some absent. The sample consists of about 580,000 clones, roughly 98% of them appearing once. Material for sequencing was naive CD8+ T cells sorted from blood. These receptors were taken from a young man in good health.

The V call is TRBV27, the J call TRBJ2-7, with D unresolved. This CDR3 has 13 residues. V was trimmed by 5 bases and J by 3 bases, leaving 11 bases between them. The germline V gene has CDR1 MNHEY and CDR2 SMNVEV (reference sequence). The CDR3 DNA follows: TGTGCCAGCAGTCCCCGGGTCTACTACGAGCAGTACTTC. Its protein is CASSPRVYYEQYF.

This chain connects TRBV9 to TRBJ2-7, with a weak D call TRBD2 (6 bases). The germline CDR1 and CDR2 sequences are SGDLS and YYNGEE. The CDR3 is made up of 11 amino acids. The germline V and J ends were trimmed by 7 bases and 9 bases, with 14 bases remaining between them. Here the CDR3 reads CASWGVDGQYF. CDR3 sequence (DNA): TGTGCCAGCTGGGGGGTCGATGGGCAGTACTTC.

This clone has just one count. J is TRBJ2-1 and V is TRBV9; D may be TRBD2 (5 bases). Trimming took 4 bases from V and 9 from J, leaving 8 bases between them. Germline assignment: CDR1 SGDLS and CDR2 YYNGEE. This CDR3 contains 11 residues. The CDR3 loop reads CASSSSGEQFF. The CDR3 DNA reads TGTGCCAGCAGCTCGAGCGGTGAGCAGTTCTTC.

Concerning this clone: Distinct nucleotide sequences in the sample also encode this CDR3. The chain carries TRBV27 and TRBJ2-7; no clear D. Trimming left V 3 bases short and J 3 bases short, with 6 bases between. Per the germline V gene, CDR1 is MNHEY and CDR2 is SMNVEV (reference sequence). This CDR3 is built from 12 residues. Written as DNA, the CDR3 is TGTGCCAGCAGTTTTTCTGGCTACGAGCAGTACTTC. It specifies CASSFSGYEQYF.

The chain links TRBV6-1 to TRBJ1-1, with D uncertain. Deletions cut 4 bases from V and 10 bases from J, with 13 bases between. Germline loops: CDR1 MNHNS, CDR2 SASEGT. The CDR3 has 12 residues. The DNA of the CDR3 is TGTGCCAGCAGTGGGGAGTGGGGAGGAGCTTTCTTT. It encodes CASSGEWGGAFF.

The rearrangement joins TRBV9 to TRBJ1-3; D unclear. The CDR3 runs 17 residues. Germline V gene lookup returns CDR1 SGDLS and CDR2 YYNGEE. The V end lost 4 bases, the J end lost 0 bases, and 17 bases lay between the germline ends. The CDR3 bases are TGTGCCAGCAGCCACAGTTTGACCCGGGACTCTGGAAACACCATATATTTT. It translates to CASSHSLTRDSGNTIYF.